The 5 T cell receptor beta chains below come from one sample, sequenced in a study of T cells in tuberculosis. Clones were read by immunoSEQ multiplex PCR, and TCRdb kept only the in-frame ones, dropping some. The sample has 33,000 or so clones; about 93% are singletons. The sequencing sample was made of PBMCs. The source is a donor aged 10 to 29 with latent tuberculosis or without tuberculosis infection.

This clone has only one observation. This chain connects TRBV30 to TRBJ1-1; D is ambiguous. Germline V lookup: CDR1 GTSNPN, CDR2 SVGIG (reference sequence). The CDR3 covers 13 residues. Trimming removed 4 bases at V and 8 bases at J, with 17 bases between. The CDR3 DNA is TGTGCCTGGACAGTCCCGGGAAGCCTCGAAGCTTTCTTT. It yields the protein CAWTVPGSLEAFF.

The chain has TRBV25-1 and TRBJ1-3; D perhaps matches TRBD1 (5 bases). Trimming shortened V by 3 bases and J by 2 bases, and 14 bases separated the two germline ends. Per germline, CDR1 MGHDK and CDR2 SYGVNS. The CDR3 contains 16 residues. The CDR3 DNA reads TGTGCCAGCAGTGACACCAGGGAACCGACTGGAAACACCATATATTTT. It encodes CASSDTREPTGNTIYF.

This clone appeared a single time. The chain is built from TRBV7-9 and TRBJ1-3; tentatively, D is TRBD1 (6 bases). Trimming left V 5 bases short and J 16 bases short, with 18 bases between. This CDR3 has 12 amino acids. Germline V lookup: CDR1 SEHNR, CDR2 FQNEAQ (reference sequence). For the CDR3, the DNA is TGTGCCAGCAGCCTCCCCGAGAGCGACAGGTATTTT. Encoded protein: CASSLPESDRYF.

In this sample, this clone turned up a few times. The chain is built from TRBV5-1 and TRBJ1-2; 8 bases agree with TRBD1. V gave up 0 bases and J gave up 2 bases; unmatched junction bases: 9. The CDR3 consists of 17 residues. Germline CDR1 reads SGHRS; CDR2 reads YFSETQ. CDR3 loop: CASSLAPQGANNYGYTF. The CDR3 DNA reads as TGCGCCAGCAGCTTGGCCCCGCAGGGGGCCAACAACTATGGCTACACCTTC.

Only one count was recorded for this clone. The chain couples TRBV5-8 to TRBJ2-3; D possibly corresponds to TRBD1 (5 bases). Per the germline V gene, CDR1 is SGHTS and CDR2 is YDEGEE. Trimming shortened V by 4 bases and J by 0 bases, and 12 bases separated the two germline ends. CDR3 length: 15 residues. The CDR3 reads CASSRDRASTDTQYF. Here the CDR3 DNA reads TGTGCCAGCAGCCGAGACAGAGCTAGCACAGATACGCAGTATTTT.